Each of the 9 T cell receptor beta chains below was sequenced from the same sample in a study of blood T cell repertoires in COVID-19. Profiling relied on immunoSEQ multiplex PCR, and the TCRdb table lists in-frame clones only, not all of them. The table includes 110,000 or so clones, 75% to 90% detected once. The specimen sequenced was peripheral blood. The receptor set was obtained from a human donor in a cohort sampled during active COVID-19.

The rearrangement links TRBV10-3 to TRBJ2-7; a possible D gene is TRBD1 (5 bases). The ends were cut back, 4 bases at V and 2 bases at J, with 12 bases in the middle. The CDR3 is 14 residues long. Germline lookup yields CDR1 ENHRY and CDR2 SYGVKD. DNA for the CDR3: TGTGCCATCAGTGTTACAGGACCTACCTACGAGCAGTACTTC. Its protein is CAISVTGPTYEQYF.

This rearrangement joins TRBV5-4 to TRBJ1-5, with 12 bases fitting TRBD1. This CDR3 has 15 amino acids. Germline V gene data show CDR1 as SGHNT and CDR2 as YYREEE (reference sequence). V was clipped by 3 bases and J by 4 bases; unmatched bases: 2. The CDR3 region has the DNA TGTGCCAGCAGCTCGGGACAGGGGGCAAATCAGCCCCAGCATTTT. It specifies CASSSGQGANQPQHF.

In nucleotides, the CDR3 is TGTGCCAGCAGGGTAGGGAGCTGGGGTGGGGAGCAGTACTTC. This sequence encodes CASRVGSWGGEQYF. The chain employs TRBV7-8 and TRBJ2-7; a weak D match, TRBD2 (5 bases). Germline CDR1 reads SGHVS; CDR2 reads FQNEAQ. Between the trimmed V and J ends, which lost 6 bases and 7 bases, there was a span of 19 bases. The CDR3 is 14 amino acids.

The rearrangement links TRBV7-2 to TRBJ2-1; 8 bases match TRBD2. Germline loops: CDR1 SGHTA, CDR2 FQGNSA. V was pared by 5 bases and J by 1 base, with 13 bases of the junction left unmatched. This CDR3 contains 18 residues. CDR3 amino acids: CASSPREGGPRSYNEQFF. CDR3 DNA: TGTGCCAGCAGCCCCCGGGAGGGGGGGCCTCGGTCCTACAATGAGCAGTTCTTC.

This chain connects TRBV9 to TRBJ1-6; D not certain. This CDR3 comprises 15 residues. Germline CDR1 is SGDLS and CDR2 is YYNGEE. The germline V and J ends were trimmed by 0 bases and 9 bases, with 13 bases remaining between them. The CDR3: CASSVVAREGSPLHF. As DNA, the CDR3 is TGTGCCAGCAGCGTAGTGGCACGGGAAGGTTCACCCCTCCACTTT.

This clone was picked up a small number of times. The chain couples TRBV9 to TRBJ2-1; 11 bases line up with TRBD2. Germline V gene data show CDR1 as SGDLS and CDR2 as YYNGEE. The CDR3 length is 15 residues. Losses at the gene ends were 4 bases for V and 7 bases for J; bases not matched to a gene: 7. CDR3 protein: CASSPIAGGKNEQFF. The CDR3 bases are TGTGCCAGCAGCCCTATAGCGGGGGGGAAGAATGAGCAGTTCTTC.

The genes are TRBV28 and TRBJ2-3; tentatively, D is TRBD2 (6 bases). CDR1 is MDHEN and CDR2 is SYDVKM in the germline V gene. The ends were cut back, 3 bases at V and 2 bases at J, with 12 bases in the middle. CDR3 length: 15 amino acids. This CDR3 reads CASSFRGKATDTQYF. The CDR3 region has the DNA TGTGCCAGCAGTTTCCGGGGGAAGGCCACAGATACGCAGTATTTT.

The J gene is TRBJ2-7, the V gene TRBV5-1, with D possibly TRBD2 on 6 matching bases. The germline CDR1 and CDR2 sequences are SGHRS and YFSETQ. Trimming left V 3 bases short and J 6 bases short, with 22 bases between. The CDR3 runs to 16 residues. This CDR3 is CASSSHGPLAGGEQYF. The CDR3 region has the DNA TGCGCCAGCAGCTCTCACGGCCCACTAGCCGGCGGCGAGCAGTACTTC.

This clone has only a few counts. The genes are TRBV5-4 and TRBJ1-2; 10 bases map to TRBD1. CDR3 length equals 14 residues. Looked up from germline, CDR1 is SGHNT and CDR2 is YYREEE (reference sequence). Losses at the gene ends were 4 bases for V and 8 bases for J; bases not matched to a gene: 8. The CDR3 reads CASSERQGAGGYTF. CDR3 bases: TGTGCCAGCAGCGAGAGACAGGGGGCTGGCGGCTACACCTTC.